This TCR beta chain was found in a study of cytomegalovirus exposure and HLA in healthy donors. 13 Jbeta primers and 60 Vbeta primers were used for the PCR. Measured with immunoSEQ multiplex PCR; TCRdb has only the in-frame clones, and not every one. The sample contains 250,000 to 350,000 clones, roughly 89% of which appear only once. From germline, CDR1 is SGHRS and CDR2 YFSETQ. The CDR3 covers 15 residues. Unmatched junction bases numbered 11, after V lost 4 bases and J lost 6 bases. The gene calls are TRBV5-1 and TRBJ2-3; 7 bases are a match to TRBD2. The sample consisted of PBMCs. This TCR was sampled from a man between 35 and 55 years old in good health and CMV-seropositive. The DNA for the CDR3 is TGCGCCAGCAGCACCGACCTCGGGACTACTGATACGCAGTATTTT. Protein product: CASSTDLGTTDTQYF.